The clone carrying this T cell receptor (beta chain) came up a few times. Its antigen is unidentified. TCRdb reanalysed the reads using MiXCR and keeps one entry per CDR3 protein. The repertoire holds about 68,000 distinct CDR3 sequences, 22% seen once, with 79% in the top ten. Germline V CDR1 and CDR2: SNHLY, FYNNEI. The V and J ends lost 6 bases and 3 bases respectively, with 9 bases between them. The CDR3 is 13 residues long. The data were obtained in a study of T cell repertoires in cytomegalovirus infection. Study-wide results and caveats: Of the TCR beta families, the public ones yielded a cumulative frequency that identified carriers of CMV plus the relevant HLA.

This rearrangement joins TRBV2 to TRBJ2-1; D not certain. This sequence originates from a human donor in good health (CMV status not recorded). Some clones in this sample may be carry-over from other donors' samples. Sequenced input: PBMCs, sequenced either directly or after in vitro stimulation (not recorded which). The CDR3 here is CASSSELYNEQFF. CDR3 bases: TGTGCCAGCAGCAGTGAGCTCTACAATGAGCAGTTCTTC.